This is a list of T cell receptor beta chains from one sample in a study of blood T cell repertoires in COVID-19. This table comes from immunoSEQ multiplex PCR, and its TCRdb copy is limited to in-frame clones, with some not included. The sample contains fewer than 110,000 clones, 87% of which appear only once. Specimen: peripheral blood. These receptors all stem from a human donor in a cohort sampled during active COVID-19. CDR3s include the opening cysteine and the closing phenylalanine or tryptophan. Each record gives: J gene, clone size, D gene, V gene, CDR3 DNA, CDR3 protein. A D gene is named only where the DNA matches it firmly. Clone sizes are given selectively: once, few, many, or a class where the clone is expanded.

J gene: TRBJ1-2; clone size: NA; D gene: NA; V gene: TRBV7-2; CDR3 DNA: TGTGCCAGCAGCTTCCCGACAGGAATGAATGGCTACACCTTC; CDR3 protein: CASSFPTGMNGYTF
J gene: TRBJ1-2; clone size: NA; D gene: TRBD1; V gene: TRBV19; CDR3 DNA: TGTGCCAGTAGTATCTCGACAGGGGGAAAGGCTAACTATGGCTACACCTTC; CDR3 protein: CASSISTGGKANYGYTF
J gene: TRBJ2-1; clone size: once; D gene: NA; V gene: TRBV5-1; CDR3 DNA: TGCGCCAGCAGCTTGTCACGGAGCTCCTACAATGAGCAGTTCTTC; CDR3 protein: CASSLSRSSYNEQFF
J gene: TRBJ2-5; clone size: NA; D gene: NA; V gene: TRBV7-9; CDR3 DNA: TGTGCCAGCAGCCCTAGGGGCGGCTCGTGGACCCAGTACTTC; CDR3 protein: CASSPRGGSWTQYF
J gene: TRBJ2-7; clone size: NA; D gene: NA; V gene: TRBV5-6; CDR3 DNA: TGTGCCAGCAGCTTGGAACAGGGCTACGAGCAGTACTTC; CDR3 protein: CASSLEQGYEQYF
J gene: TRBJ1-2; clone size: NA; D gene: TRBD1; V gene: TRBV5-1; CDR3 DNA: TGCGCCAGCAGCGTGACAGGGGACGTCTCATATGGCTACACCTTC; CDR3 protein: CASSVTGDVSYGYTF
J gene: TRBJ2-1; clone size: NA; D gene: TRBD2; V gene: TRBV19; CDR3 DNA: TGTGCCAGTAGTATAGAGACTAGCGGGAGCAGTGAGCAGTTCTTC; CDR3 protein: CASSIETSGSSEQFF
J gene: TRBJ1-2; clone size: NA; D gene: TRBD1; V gene: TRBV7-8; CDR3 DNA: TGTGCCAGCAGCCGGACAGGGAGGAACTATGGCTACACCTTC; CDR3 protein: CASSRTGRNYGYTF
J gene: TRBJ2-3; clone size: NA; D gene: TRBD2; V gene: TRBV5-1; CDR3 DNA: TGCGCCAGCAGCTTGGCCGGGTTAGCGGGGGTTGGCACAGATACGCAGTATTTT; CDR3 protein: CASSLAGLAGVGTDTQYF
J gene: TRBJ2-7; clone size: once; D gene: NA; V gene: TRBV20-1; CDR3 DNA: TGCAGTGCTGGGACTTTCGGGGAGCAGTACTTC; CDR3 protein: CSAGTFGEQYF
J gene: TRBJ2-5; clone size: NA; D gene: NA; V gene: TRBV11-2; CDR3 DNA: TGTGCCAGCAGCTCCCCGGGCCAAGAGACCCAGTACTTC; CDR3 protein: CASSSPGQETQYF
J gene: TRBJ2-2; clone size: NA; D gene: NA; V gene: TRBV11-2; CDR3 DNA: TGTGCCAGCAGCCCCCAGGGCGCAGCGCACACCGGGGAGCTGTTTTTT; CDR3 protein: CASSPQGAAHTGELFF
J gene: TRBJ2-3; clone size: once; D gene: NA; V gene: TRBV21-1; CDR3 DNA: TGTGCCAGCAGGTCTATCGGCGGGGGTAGCACAGATACGCAGTATTTT; CDR3 protein: CASRSIGGGSTDTQYF
J gene: TRBJ2-7; clone size: NA; D gene: TRBD1; V gene: TRBV4-1; CDR3 DNA: TGCGCCAGCAGCTTGGGACAGTCTTACGAGCAGTACTTC; CDR3 protein: CASSLGQSYEQYF
J gene: TRBJ2-1; clone size: NA; D gene: TRBD2; V gene: TRBV2; CDR3 DNA: TGTGCCAGCAGTTACTCCTTAGCGGGAGCGGTGCAGTTCTTC; CDR3 protein: CASSYSLAGAVQFF
J gene: TRBJ1-3; clone size: NA; D gene: NA; V gene: TRBV24-1; CDR3 DNA: TGTGCCACCAGTGATTTAGCAGGCAGGGCCTCTGGAAACACCATATATTTT; CDR3 protein: CATSDLAGRASGNTIYF
J gene: TRBJ2-1; clone size: NA; D gene: TRBD2; V gene: TRBV18; CDR3 DNA: TGTGCCAGCTCACCAGGACTAGCCGAGAGTGAGCAGTTCTTC; CDR3 protein: CASSPGLAESEQFF
J gene: TRBJ1-1; clone size: NA; D gene: NA; V gene: TRBV6-5; CDR3 DNA: TGTGCCAGCAGTACTGAGTACAGGGCGAACACTGAAGCTTTCTTT; CDR3 protein: CASSTEYRANTEAFF
J gene: TRBJ2-3; clone size: NA; D gene: TRBD1; V gene: TRBV7-2; CDR3 DNA: TGTGCCAGCAGTTTGGAAGGGACAGCGACAGATACGCAGTATTTT; CDR3 protein: CASSLEGTATDTQYF
J gene: TRBJ2-1; clone size: NA; D gene: TRBD2; V gene: TRBV5-1; CDR3 DNA: TGCGCCAGCAGCTTGTACCTAGCGGGAGGGCCGACTCATGAGCAGTTCTTC; CDR3 protein: CASSLYLAGGPTHEQFF
J gene: TRBJ1-1; clone size: NA; D gene: TRBD1; V gene: TRBV27; CDR3 DNA: TGTGCCAGCAGACCTTTATTGACAGGGGAAGCTGAAGCTTTCTTT; CDR3 protein: CASRPLLTGEAEAFF
J gene: TRBJ2-1; clone size: NA; D gene: TRBD1; V gene: TRBV5-1; CDR3 DNA: TGCGCCAGCAGCTTGGATGGGACAGGGCACAATGAGCAGTTCTTC; CDR3 protein: CASSLDGTGHNEQFF
J gene: TRBJ2-3; clone size: NA; D gene: TRBD2; V gene: TRBV5-1; CDR3 DNA: TGCGCCAGCAGCTGGCGGGGAGCGGGAGCTACAGATACGCAGTATTTT; CDR3 protein: CASSWRGAGATDTQYF
J gene: TRBJ1-4; clone size: NA; D gene: TRBD1; V gene: TRBV6-5; CDR3 DNA: TGTGCCAGCAGTCTAGTACAGGGGGAAACTGAAAAACTGTTTTTT; CDR3 protein: CASSLVQGETEKLFF
J gene: TRBJ2-7; clone size: once; D gene: TRBD2; V gene: TRBV27; CDR3 DNA: TGTGCCAGCAGTTTTGGAGTAAGCGGGGACGAGCAGTACTTC; CDR3 protein: CASSFGVSGDEQYF
J gene: TRBJ1-5; clone size: few; D gene: NA; V gene: TRBV11-3; CDR3 DNA: TGTGCCAGCAGCTTAGAGGTTTGCGGAGGGGTCGATCAGCCCCAGCATTTT; CDR3 protein: CASSLEVCGGVDQPQHF
J gene: TRBJ1-1; clone size: NA; D gene: NA; V gene: TRBV12-3/TRBV12-4; CDR3 DNA: TGTGCCAGCAGTTTAGGGCCGAACACTGAAGCTTTCTTT; CDR3 protein: CASSLGPNTEAFF
J gene: TRBJ1-1; clone size: NA; D gene: NA; V gene: TRBV6-2/TRBV6-3; CDR3 DNA: TGTGCCAGCAGTTACGGCAAGAACACTGAAGCTTTCTTT; CDR3 protein: CASSYGKNTEAFF
J gene: TRBJ1-1; clone size: once; D gene: TRBD1; V gene: TRBV5-1; CDR3 DNA: TGCGCCAGCAGCTTGGAGCAGCCCGGGACAGGGGACACTGAAGCTTTCTTT; CDR3 protein: CASSLEQPGTGDTEAFF
J gene: TRBJ2-3; clone size: NA; D gene: NA; V gene: TRBV5-1; CDR3 DNA: TGCGCCAGCTCCCGGGGCACAGATACGCAGTATTTT; CDR3 protein: CASSRGTDTQYF
J gene: TRBJ2-1; clone size: NA; D gene: TRBD2; V gene: TRBV18; CDR3 DNA: TGTGCCAGCTCAACGCTAGCGGGGGCCTACAATGAGCAGTTCTTC; CDR3 protein: CASSTLAGAYNEQFF
J gene: TRBJ2-1; clone size: NA; D gene: TRBD2; V gene: TRBV28; CDR3 DNA: TGTGCCAGCAGTCCTCGGACTAGCGGGGCCGAGGAGCAGTTCTTC; CDR3 protein: CASSPRTSGAEEQFF
J gene: TRBJ2-3; clone size: NA; D gene: TRBD1; V gene: TRBV3-1/TRBV3-2; CDR3 DNA: TGTGCCAGCAGCGGAACCCGACAGGGGGCAATGAGCACAGATACGCAGTATTTT; CDR3 protein: CASSGTRQGAMSTDTQYF
J gene: TRBJ2-1; clone size: NA; D gene: TRBD2; V gene: TRBV12-3/TRBV12-4; CDR3 DNA: TGTGCCAGCAGCCCTAGCGGGGGCCGGTTCTTC; CDR3 protein: CASSPSGGRFF
J gene: TRBJ2-3; clone size: once; D gene: NA; V gene: TRBV4-2; CDR3 DNA: TGTGCCAGCAGCCCAGGGTTCGATACGCAGTATTTT; CDR3 protein: CASSPGFDTQYF
J gene: TRBJ2-3; clone size: NA; D gene: TRBD1; V gene: TRBV6-6; CDR3 DNA: TGTGCCAGCAGGTACTCCGGGACAGTCGTTGGAGATACGCAGTATTTT; CDR3 protein: CASRYSGTVVGDTQYF
J gene: TRBJ2-2; clone size: NA; D gene: TRBD2; V gene: TRBV4-1; CDR3 DNA: TGCGCCAGCAGCCCGGGGACTAGCGGGGACACCGGGGAGCTGTTTTTT; CDR3 protein: CASSPGTSGDTGELFF
J gene: TRBJ1-5; clone size: NA; D gene: NA; V gene: TRBV19; CDR3 DNA: TGTGCCAGTAGTAGGCAGGGGATGTTCAATCAGCCCCAGCATTTT; CDR3 protein: CASSRQGMFNQPQHF
J gene: TRBJ2-5; clone size: NA; D gene: NA; V gene: TRBV9; CDR3 DNA: TGTGCCAGCAGCCCCGGCCCTACAGAAGAGACCCAGTACTTC; CDR3 protein: CASSPGPTEETQYF